The 4 T cell receptor beta chains below were found in one sample sequenced in a study of blood T cell repertoires in COVID-19. The repertoire was sequenced with immunoSEQ multiplex PCR; TCRdb's copy has only in-frame clones and lacks some. The repertoire consists of under 350,000 clones, with 75% to 95% occurring once and the leading ten covering 6.5% to 8%. Specimen: peripheral blood. These receptors all stem from a woman in her thirties with COVID-19, enrolled during active disease.

The V call is TRBV16, the J call TRBJ1-1; a possible D gene is TRBD1 (6 bases). The V gene lost 4 bases and the J gene lost 1 base, with 16 bases spanning the gap. Germline V gives CDR1 KGHSY, CDR2 FQNENV. CDR3 length equals 16 residues. The CDR3 nucleotides are TGTGCCAGCAGCCTCACGGGGGGGGCCTCGAACACTGAAGCTTTCTTT. Its protein is CASSLTGGASNTEAFF.

This sequence joins TRBV29-1 and TRBJ2-1, with TRBD2 as a possible D gene (6 bases). V gave up 3 bases and J gave up 1 base, with 10 bases separating them. Germline values: CDR1 SQVTM, CDR2 ANQGSEA. The CDR3 has 14 residues. CDR3 residues: CSVEGRESYNEQFF. DNA for the CDR3: TGCAGCGTTGAGGGCCGGGAGTCCTACAATGAGCAGTTCTTC.

This clone was found once. The rearrangement uses TRBV28 and TRBJ1-6; D possibly corresponds to TRBD1 (6 bases). Germline assignment: CDR1 MDHEN and CDR2 SYDVKM. The ends were cut back, 6 bases at V and 7 bases at J, with 13 bases in the middle. The CDR3 covers 14 residues. The CDR3 loop is CASRHRESNSPLHF. The DNA for the CDR3 is TGTGCCAGCAGACACAGGGAGTCGAATTCACCCCTCCACTTT.

The rearrangement links TRBV19 to TRBJ1-5; 9 bases agree with TRBD1. V shed 6 bases and J 3 bases; nucleotides not matched to a gene: 9. The CDR3 runs to 16 residues. Germline V gene sequence: CDR1 LNHDA, CDR2 SQIVND (reference sequence). The CDR3 sequence: CASSTRDRVVNQPQHF. The CDR3 nucleotides read TGTGCCAGTAGCACCCGGGACAGGGTCGTCAATCAGCCCCAGCATTTT.